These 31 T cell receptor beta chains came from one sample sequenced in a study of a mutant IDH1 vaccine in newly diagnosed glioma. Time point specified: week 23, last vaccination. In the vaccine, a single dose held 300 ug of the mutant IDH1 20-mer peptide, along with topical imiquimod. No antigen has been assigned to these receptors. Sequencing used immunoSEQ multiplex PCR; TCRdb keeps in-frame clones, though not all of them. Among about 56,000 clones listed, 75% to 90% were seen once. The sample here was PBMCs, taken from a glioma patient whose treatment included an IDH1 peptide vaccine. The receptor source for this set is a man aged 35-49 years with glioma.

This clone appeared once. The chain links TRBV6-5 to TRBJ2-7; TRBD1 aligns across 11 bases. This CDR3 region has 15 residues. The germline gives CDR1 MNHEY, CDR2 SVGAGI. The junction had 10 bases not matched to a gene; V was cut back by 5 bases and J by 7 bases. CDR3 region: CASSTAGTGGSEQYF. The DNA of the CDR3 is TGTGCCAGCAGTACGGCCGGGACAGGGGGGTCGGAGCAGTACTTC.

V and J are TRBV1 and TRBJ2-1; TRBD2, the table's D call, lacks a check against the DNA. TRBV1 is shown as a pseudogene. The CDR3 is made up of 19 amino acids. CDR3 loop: CTSSQDSRTSGPLGNEQFF. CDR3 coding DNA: TGCACCAGCAGCCAAGATAGTAGGACTAGCGGACCCCTTGGCAATGAGCAGTTCTTC.

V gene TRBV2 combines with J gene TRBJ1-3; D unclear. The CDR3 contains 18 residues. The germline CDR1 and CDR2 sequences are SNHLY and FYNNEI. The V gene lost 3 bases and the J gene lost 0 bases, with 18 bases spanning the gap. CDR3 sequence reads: CASSDLRSSGRSGNTIYF. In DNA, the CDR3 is TGTGCCAGCAGTGATTTACGTTCCTCCGGCCGCTCTGGAAACACCATATATTTT.

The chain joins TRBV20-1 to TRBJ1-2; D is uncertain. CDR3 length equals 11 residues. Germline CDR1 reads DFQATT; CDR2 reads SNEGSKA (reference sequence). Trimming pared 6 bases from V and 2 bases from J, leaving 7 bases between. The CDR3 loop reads CSAQANYGYTF. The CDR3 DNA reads TGCAGTGCCCAGGCAAACTATGGCTACACCTTC.

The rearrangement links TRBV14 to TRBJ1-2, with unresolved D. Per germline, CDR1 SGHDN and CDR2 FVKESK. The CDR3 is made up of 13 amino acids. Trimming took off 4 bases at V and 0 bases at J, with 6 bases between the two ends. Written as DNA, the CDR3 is TGTGCCAGCAGCCCTGGGGCTAACTATGGCTACACCTTC. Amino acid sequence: CASSPGANYGYTF.

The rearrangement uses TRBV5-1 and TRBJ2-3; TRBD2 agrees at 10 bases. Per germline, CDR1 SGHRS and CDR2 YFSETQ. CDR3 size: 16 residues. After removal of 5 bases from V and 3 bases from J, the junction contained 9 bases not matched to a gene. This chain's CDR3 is CASRLAGGDRTDTQYF. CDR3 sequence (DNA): TGCGCCAGCAGATTAGCGGGAGGAGATAGAACAGATACGCAGTATTTT.

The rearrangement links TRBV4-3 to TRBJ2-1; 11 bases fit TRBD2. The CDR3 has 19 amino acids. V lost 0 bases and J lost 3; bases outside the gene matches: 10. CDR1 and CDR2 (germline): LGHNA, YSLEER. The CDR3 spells CASSQDEATSGRSYNEQFF. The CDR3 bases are TGCGCCAGCAGCCAAGATGAGGCAACTAGCGGGAGAAGCTACAATGAGCAGTTCTTC.

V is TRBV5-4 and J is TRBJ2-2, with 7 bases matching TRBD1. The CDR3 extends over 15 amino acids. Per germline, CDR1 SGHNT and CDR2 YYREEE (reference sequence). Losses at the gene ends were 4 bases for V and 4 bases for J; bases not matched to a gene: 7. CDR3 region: CASSRDRASTGELFF. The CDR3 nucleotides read TGTGCCAGCAGCCGAGACAGGGCGAGCACCGGGGAGCTGTTTTTT.

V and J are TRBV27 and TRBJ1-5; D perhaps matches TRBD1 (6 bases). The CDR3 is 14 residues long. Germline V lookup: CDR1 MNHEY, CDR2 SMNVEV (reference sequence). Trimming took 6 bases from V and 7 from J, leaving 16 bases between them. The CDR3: CASRRAGAGQPQHF. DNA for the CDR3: TGTGCCAGCAGAAGGGCAGGGGCTGGCCAGCCCCAGCATTTT.

The CDR3 region is CASSFVDRQNQPQHF. CDR3 in DNA: TGTGCCAGCAGTTTCGTTGACAGGCAAAATCAGCCCCAGCATTTT. The chain recombines TRBV28 with TRBJ1-5; D may be TRBD1 (6 bases). The length of the CDR3 is 15 residues. V lost 3 bases and J lost 4, with 13 bases in between. In germline, CDR1 is MDHEN, CDR2 SYDVKM.

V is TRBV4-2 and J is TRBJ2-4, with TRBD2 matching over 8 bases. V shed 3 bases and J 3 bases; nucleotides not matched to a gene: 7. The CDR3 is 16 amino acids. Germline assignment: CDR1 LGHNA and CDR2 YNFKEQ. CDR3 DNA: TGTGCCAGCAGCCAGTTAGCGGGATTGGACAAAAACATTCAGTACTTC. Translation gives CASSQLAGLDKNIQYF.

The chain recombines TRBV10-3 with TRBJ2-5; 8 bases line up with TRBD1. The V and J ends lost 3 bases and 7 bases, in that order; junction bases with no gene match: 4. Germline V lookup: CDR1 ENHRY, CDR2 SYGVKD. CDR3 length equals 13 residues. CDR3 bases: TGTGCCATCAGTGAAGGACAGGGAGGGACCCAGTACTTC. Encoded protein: CAISEGQGGTQYF.

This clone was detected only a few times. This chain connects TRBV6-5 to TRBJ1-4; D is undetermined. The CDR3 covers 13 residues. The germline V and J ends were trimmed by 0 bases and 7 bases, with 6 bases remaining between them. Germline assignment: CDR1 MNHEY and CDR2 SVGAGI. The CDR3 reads CASSYSRIEKLFF. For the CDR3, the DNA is TGTGCCAGCAGTTACTCCAGAATTGAAAAACTGTTTTTT.

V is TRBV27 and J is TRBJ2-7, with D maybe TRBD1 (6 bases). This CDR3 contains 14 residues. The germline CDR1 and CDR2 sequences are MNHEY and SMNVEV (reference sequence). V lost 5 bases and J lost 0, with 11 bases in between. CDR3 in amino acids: CASSIGTSSYEQYF. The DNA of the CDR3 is TGTGCCAGCAGTATAGGGACATCCTCCTACGAGCAGTACTTC.

The CDR3: CASSPDSTSYEQYF. As DNA, the CDR3 is TGCGCCAGCAGCCCGGACAGCACCTCCTACGAGCAGTACTTC. The rearrangement links TRBV5-1 to TRBJ2-7; a weak D match, TRBD1 (6 bases). Germline values: CDR1 SGHRS, CDR2 YFSETQ. Trimming removed 4 bases from V and 0 bases from J, with 11 bases in between. The CDR3 consists of 14 residues.

The CDR3 DNA follows: TGTGCCAGCAGCTTAGTCGCTCTCTCCTACGAGCAGTACTTC. This encodes CASSLVALSYEQYF. The rearrangement joins TRBV7-2 to TRBJ2-7; no firm D call. Per the germline V gene, CDR1 is SGHTA and CDR2 is FQGNSA. This CDR3 contains 14 residues. The V end lost 1 base, the J end lost 0 bases, and 7 bases lay between the germline ends.

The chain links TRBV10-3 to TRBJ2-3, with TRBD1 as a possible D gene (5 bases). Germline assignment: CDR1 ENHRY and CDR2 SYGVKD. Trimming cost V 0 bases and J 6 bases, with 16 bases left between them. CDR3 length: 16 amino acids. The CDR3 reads CAISESARTTADTQYF. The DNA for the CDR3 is TGTGCCATCAGTGAGTCTGCACGGACAACGGCTGATACGCAGTATTTT.

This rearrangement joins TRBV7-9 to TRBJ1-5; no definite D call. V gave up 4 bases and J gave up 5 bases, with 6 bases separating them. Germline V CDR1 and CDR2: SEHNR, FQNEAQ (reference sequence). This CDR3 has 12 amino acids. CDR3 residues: CASSSPYQPQHF. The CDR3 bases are TGTGCCAGCAGCTCCCCTTATCAGCCCCAGCATTTT.

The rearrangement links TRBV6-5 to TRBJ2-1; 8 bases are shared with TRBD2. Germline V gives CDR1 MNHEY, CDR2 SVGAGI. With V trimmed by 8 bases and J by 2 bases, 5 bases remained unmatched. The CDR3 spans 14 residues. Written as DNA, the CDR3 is TGTGCCAGCCTTAGCGGGAACCCCTACAATGAGCAGTTCTTC. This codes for CASLSGNPYNEQFF.

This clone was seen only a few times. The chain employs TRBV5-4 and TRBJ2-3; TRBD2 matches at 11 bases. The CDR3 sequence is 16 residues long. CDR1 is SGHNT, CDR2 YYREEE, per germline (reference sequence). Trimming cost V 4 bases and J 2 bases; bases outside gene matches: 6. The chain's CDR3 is CASSGIAGGLTDTQYF. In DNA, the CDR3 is TGTGCCAGCAGCGGAATAGCGGGAGGGCTCACAGATACGCAGTATTTT.

The CDR3 here is CASSYLQGTYEQYF. CDR3 DNA sequence: TGTGCCAGCAGTTACCTACAGGGCACCTACGAGCAGTACTTC. This chain uses TRBV6-5 with TRBJ2-7, with a weak D call TRBD1 (6 bases). Germline CDR1 reads MNHEY; CDR2 reads SVGAGI. The ends were cut back, 2 bases at V and 2 bases at J, with 10 bases in the middle. There are 14 residues in the CDR3.

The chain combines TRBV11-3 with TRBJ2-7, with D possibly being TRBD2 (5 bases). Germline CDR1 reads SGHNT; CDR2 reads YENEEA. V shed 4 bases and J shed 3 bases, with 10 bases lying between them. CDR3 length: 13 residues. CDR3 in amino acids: CASSSGEHYEQYF. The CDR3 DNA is TGTGCCAGCAGCTCTGGGGAGCACTACGAGCAGTACTTC.

The CDR3 sequence is CASSPAGTRDYEQYF. The CDR3 DNA reads as TGTGCCAGCTCACCGGCCGGGACTAGGGACTACGAGCAGTACTTC. V is TRBV18 and J is TRBJ2-7, with 8 bases identical to TRBD2. The CDR3 extends over 15 amino acids. Germline assignment: CDR1 KGHSH and CDR2 LQKENI. V was pared by 3 bases and J by 3 bases, with 7 bases of the junction left unmatched.

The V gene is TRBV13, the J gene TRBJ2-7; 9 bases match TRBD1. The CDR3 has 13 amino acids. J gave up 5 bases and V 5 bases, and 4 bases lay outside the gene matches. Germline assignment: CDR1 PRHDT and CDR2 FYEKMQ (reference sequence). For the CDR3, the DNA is TGTGCCAGCAGCCGGGACAGGGAAGACGAGCAGTACTTC. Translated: CASSRDREDEQYF.

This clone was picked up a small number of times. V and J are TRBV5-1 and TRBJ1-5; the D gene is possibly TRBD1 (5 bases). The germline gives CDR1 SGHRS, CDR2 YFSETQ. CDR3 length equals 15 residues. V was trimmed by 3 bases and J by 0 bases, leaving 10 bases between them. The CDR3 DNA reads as TGCGCCAGCAGCTGGGGCGGGGATAGCAATCAGCCCCAGCATTTT. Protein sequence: CASSWGGDSNQPQHF.

The chain's CDR3 is CASSDGTSGRGYEQYF. The CDR3 coding sequence is TGTGCCAGCAGCGATGGGACTAGCGGGAGGGGCTACGAGCAGTACTTC. The chain combines TRBV9 with TRBJ2-7; 16 positions agree with TRBD2. The CDR3 covers 16 residues. With V trimmed by 3 bases and J by 3 bases, 3 bases remained unmatched. Germline V gives CDR1 SGDLS, CDR2 YYNGEE.

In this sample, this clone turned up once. CDR3 region: CASSRAGTVLTGELFF. DNA of the CDR3: TGTGCCAGCTCACGGGCCGGGACAGTCCTTACCGGGGAGCTGTTTTTT. This chain links TRBV18 with TRBJ2-2; 7 nucleotides match TRBD1. Germline CDR1 reads KGHSH; CDR2 reads LQKENI. After removal of 4 bases from V and 5 bases from J, the junction contained 10 bases not matched to a gene. The CDR3 sequence is 16 residues long.

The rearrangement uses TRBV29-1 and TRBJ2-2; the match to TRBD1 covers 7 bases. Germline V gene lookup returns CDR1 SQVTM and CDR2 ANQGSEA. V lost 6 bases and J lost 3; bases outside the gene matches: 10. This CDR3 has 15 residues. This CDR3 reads CSVSRGGVDTGELFF. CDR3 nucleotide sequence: TGCAGCGTCTCAAGAGGGGGCGTAGACACCGGGGAGCTGTTTTTT.

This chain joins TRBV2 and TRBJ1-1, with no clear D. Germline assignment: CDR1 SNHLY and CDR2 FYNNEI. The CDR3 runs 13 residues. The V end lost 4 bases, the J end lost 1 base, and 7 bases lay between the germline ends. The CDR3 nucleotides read TGTGCCAGCAGTGGACACCAGAACACTGAAGCTTTCTTT. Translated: CASSGHQNTEAFF.

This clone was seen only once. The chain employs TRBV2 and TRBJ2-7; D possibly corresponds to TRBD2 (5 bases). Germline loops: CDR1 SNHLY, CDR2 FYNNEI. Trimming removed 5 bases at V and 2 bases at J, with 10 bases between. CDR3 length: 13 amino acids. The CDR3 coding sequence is TGTGCCAGCAGTTACGCGGGTCCCTACGAGCAGTACTTC. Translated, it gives CASSYAGPYEQYF.

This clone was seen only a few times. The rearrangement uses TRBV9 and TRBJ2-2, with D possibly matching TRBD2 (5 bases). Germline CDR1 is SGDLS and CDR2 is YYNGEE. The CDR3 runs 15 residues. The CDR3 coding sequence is TGTACCAATATGGACCGAGGGCCTGGCACCGGGGAGCTGTTTTTT. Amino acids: CTNMDRGPGTGELFF.